Sequencing of this T cell receptor (beta chain) was carried out in a study of spatial heterogeneity in lung cancer. The sample's time point: sample taken at primary tumor resection. Researchers sequenced whole RNA taken from tumor, nontumor lung or frozen PBMC without sorting. The donor group consisted of 55 to 85 patients who had untreated, early-stage non-small cell lung cancer. This CDR3 contains 16 residues. Deletions cut 6 bases from V and 5 bases from J, with 20 bases between. Germline V gives CDR1 LNHDA, CDR2 SQIVND (reference sequence). This clonotype was detected only a few times. A unique molecular identifier was attached to every TCR cDNA molecule. Using its own MiXCR run on the 5' RACE reads, TCRdb lists one record per CDR3 protein. The sample yields about 2,600 distinct CDR3 sequences, around 4.5% seen once.

The sequencing used normal lung tissue next to the tumor, collected at surgery. This chain joins TRBV19 and TRBJ1-5; tentatively, D is TRBD1 (5 bases). The TCR originated in a female donor with early-stage non-small cell lung cancer. The CDR3 bases are TGTGCCAGTAGATGGGCGGGGGACGCCTTCTATCAGCCCCAGCATTTT. It encodes CASRWAGDAFYQPQHF.